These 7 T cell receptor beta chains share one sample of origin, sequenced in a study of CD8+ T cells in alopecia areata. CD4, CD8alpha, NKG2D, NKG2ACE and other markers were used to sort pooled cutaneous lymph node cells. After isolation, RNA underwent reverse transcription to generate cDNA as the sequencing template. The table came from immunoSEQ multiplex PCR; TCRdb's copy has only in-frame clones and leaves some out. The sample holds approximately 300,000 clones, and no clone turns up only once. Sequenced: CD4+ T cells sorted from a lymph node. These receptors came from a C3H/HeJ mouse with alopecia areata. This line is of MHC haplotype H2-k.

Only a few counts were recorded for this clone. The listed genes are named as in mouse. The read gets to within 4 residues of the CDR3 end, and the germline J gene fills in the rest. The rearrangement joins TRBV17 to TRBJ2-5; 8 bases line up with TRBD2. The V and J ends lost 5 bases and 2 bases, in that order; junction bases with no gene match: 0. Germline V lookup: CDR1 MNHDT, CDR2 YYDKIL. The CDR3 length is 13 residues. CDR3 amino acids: CASSGGAQDTQYF. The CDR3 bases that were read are TGTGCTAGCAGTGGGGGGGCCCAAGAC.

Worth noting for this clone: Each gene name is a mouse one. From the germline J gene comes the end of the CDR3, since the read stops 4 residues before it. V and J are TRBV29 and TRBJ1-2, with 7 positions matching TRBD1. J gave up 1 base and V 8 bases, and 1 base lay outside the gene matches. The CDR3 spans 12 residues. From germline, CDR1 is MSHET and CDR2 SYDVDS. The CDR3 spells CASAGGNSDYTF. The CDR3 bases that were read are TGTGCTAGCGCAGGGGGAAACTCC.

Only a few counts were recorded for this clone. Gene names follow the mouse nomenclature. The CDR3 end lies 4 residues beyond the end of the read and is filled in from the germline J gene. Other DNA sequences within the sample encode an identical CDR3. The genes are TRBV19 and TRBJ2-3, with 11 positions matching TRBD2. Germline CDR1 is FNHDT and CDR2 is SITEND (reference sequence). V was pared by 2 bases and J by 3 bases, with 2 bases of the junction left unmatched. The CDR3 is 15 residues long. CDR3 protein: CASSIGLGGAETLYF. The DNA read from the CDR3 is TGTGCCAGCAGTATCGGACTGGGGGGCGCAGAA.

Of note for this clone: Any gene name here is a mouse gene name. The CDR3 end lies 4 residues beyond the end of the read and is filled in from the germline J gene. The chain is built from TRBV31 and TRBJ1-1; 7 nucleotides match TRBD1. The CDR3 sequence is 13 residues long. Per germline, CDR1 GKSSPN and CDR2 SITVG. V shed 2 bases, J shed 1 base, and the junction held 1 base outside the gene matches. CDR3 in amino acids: CAWSNRGNTEVFF. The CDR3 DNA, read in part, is TGTGCCTGGAGTAACAGGGGAAACACA.

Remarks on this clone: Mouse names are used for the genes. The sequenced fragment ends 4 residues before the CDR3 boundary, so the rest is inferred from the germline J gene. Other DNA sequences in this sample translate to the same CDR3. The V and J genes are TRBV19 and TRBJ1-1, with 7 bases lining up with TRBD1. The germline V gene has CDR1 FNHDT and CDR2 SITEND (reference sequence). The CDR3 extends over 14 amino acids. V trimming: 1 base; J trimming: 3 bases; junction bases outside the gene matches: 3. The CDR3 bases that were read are TGTGCCAGCAGTATAAGGGGGCGCGACACA. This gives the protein CASSIRGRDT. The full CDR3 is CASSIRGRDTEVFF.

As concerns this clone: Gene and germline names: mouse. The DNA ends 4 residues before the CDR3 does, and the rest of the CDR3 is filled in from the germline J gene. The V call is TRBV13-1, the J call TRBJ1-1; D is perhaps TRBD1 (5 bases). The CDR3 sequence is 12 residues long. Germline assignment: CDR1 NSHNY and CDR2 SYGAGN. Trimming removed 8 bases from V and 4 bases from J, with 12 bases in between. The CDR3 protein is CARNQGCTEVFF. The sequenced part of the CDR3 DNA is TGTGCCAGGAACCAGGGATGCACA.

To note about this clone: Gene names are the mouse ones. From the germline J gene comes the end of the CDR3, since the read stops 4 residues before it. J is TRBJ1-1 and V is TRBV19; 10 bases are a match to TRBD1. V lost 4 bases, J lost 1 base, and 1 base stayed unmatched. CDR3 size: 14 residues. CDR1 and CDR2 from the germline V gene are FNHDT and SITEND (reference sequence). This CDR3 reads CASSGTGENTEVFF. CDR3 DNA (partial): TGTGCCAGCAGTGGGACAGGGGAAAACACA.